This T cell receptor (beta chain) was sequenced during a study of blood T cell repertoires in COVID-19. Study in general: COVID-19 samples, acute and convalescent, were from the United States, Italy and Spain. T cells, B-cell-depleted T cells, or PBMCs provided the cDNA or gDNA that served as material.

The V gene lost 4 bases and the J gene lost 4 bases, with 4 bases spanning the gap. Germline CDR1 is MNHEY and CDR2 is SVGAGI. The CDR3 sequence is 11 residues long. In the study's own analysis: Amplification of reference gene primers provided the estimated nucleated cell counts. The repertoire was sequenced with immunoSEQ multiplex PCR; TCRdb's copy has only in-frame clones and lacks some. V and J calls and clone size follow that table, whereas D and trimming were derived from the DNA. This sample has more than 60,000 clones, with over 65% found just once. This TCR was sampled from a human donor with acute or convalescent COVID-19. The donor label of this sample is uncertain. Sequencing input: peripheral blood. The genes are TRBV6-5 and TRBJ1-2; D gene unclear. In DNA form, the CDR3 reads TGTGCCAGCAGTTCTTCCTATGGCTACACCTTC. This sequence encodes CASSSSYGYTF.